The 11 T cell receptor beta chains given below trace back to one sample, sequenced in a study of radiation and T cells in renal cell carcinoma. Assay used: immunoSEQ multiplex PCR; TCRdb lists only in-frame clones, some missing. The repertoire holds roughly 86,000 clones, with around 81% as singletons. Time point specified: blood 4 weeks post-SBRT, at nephrectomy. Treatment specified: 15 Gy SBRT to primary tumor, nephrectomy 4 weeks later. The sequencing here drew on blood, taken from a patient whose treatment included radiotherapy and nephrectomy. These receptors originate from a man aged 50-59 years with renal cell carcinoma.

This chain joins TRBV6-1 and TRBJ1-5, with a tentative D call TRBD1 (5 bases). V was cut by 7 bases and J by 9 bases, with 16 bases left in between. The CDR3 consists of 13 residues. Germline V gene data show CDR1 as MNHNS and CDR2 as SASEGT. DNA of the CDR3: TGTGCCAGCACCCGGGACTCCCGAGGGCCCCAGCATTTT. Translated, it gives CASTRDSRGPQHF.

This chain links TRBV6-1 with TRBJ2-1; D perhaps matches TRBD1 (6 bases). Trimming pared 7 bases from V and 2 bases from J, leaving 12 bases between. The CDR3 is 14 residues long. Per the germline V gene, CDR1 is MNHNS and CDR2 is SASEGT. The CDR3 nucleotides are TGTGCCAGCATACCGGGACATACCTACAATGAGCAGTTCTTC. It is translated as CASIPGHTYNEQFF.

This clone showed up just a few times. The chain joins TRBV6-1 to TRBJ1-2, with a possible D match to TRBD1 (5 bases). The CDR3 runs to 15 residues. Trimming removed 3 bases from V and 8 bases from J, with 19 bases in between. Germline CDR1 and CDR2: MNHNS and SASEGT. The CDR3 bases are TGTGCCAGCAGTGATTCGGCAGGAGCAGGGTACGGCTACACCTTC. Amino acid sequence: CASSDSAGAGYGYTF.

In its sample, this clone was seen a few times. The rearrangement uses TRBV7-9 and TRBJ1-6, with TRBD1 matching over 7 bases. The trim removed 4 bases at V and 8 bases at J, leaving 5 bases unmatched. The CDR3 consists of 14 residues. Germline CDR1 and CDR2: SEHNR and FQNEAQ (reference sequence). CDR3 bases: TGTGCCAGCAGCTCGACAGGGTATCATTCACCCCTCCACTTT. It codes for CASSSTGYHSPLHF.

The chain has TRBV11-2 and TRBJ2-1; a possible D gene is TRBD2 (6 bases). CDR3 length: 13 residues. From germline, CDR1 is SGHAT and CDR2 FQNNGV. Deletions cut 3 bases from V and 6 bases from J, with 9 bases between. CDR3 amino acids: CASSFGTVNEQFF. The CDR3, as DNA: TGTGCCAGCAGCTTCGGGACTGTCAATGAGCAGTTCTTC.

The rearrangement joins TRBV7-9 to TRBJ1-5; TRBD1 matches 7 bases. V was pared by 5 bases and J by 4 bases, with 5 bases of the junction left unmatched. This CDR3 region has 14 residues. The germline V gene has CDR1 SEHNR and CDR2 FQNEAQ (reference sequence). CDR3 nucleotide sequence: TGTGCCAGCAGCCCGACAGGGTCAAATCAGCCCCAGCATTTT. The encoded protein is CASSPTGSNQPQHF.

For this clone: The same CDR3 arises from other DNA sequences in this sample as well. The gene calls are TRBV4-3 and TRBJ1-4; 9 bases match TRBD1. The germline V gene encodes CDR1 LGHNA and CDR2 YSLEER. With V trimmed by 1 base and J by 8 bases, 2 bases remained unmatched. The CDR3 is made up of 14 amino acids. Here the CDR3 reads CASSQGQGGEKLFF. The CDR3 coding sequence is TGCGCCAGCAGCCAAGGACAGGGGGGGGAAAAACTGTTTTTT.

The table lists this clone with a few counts. The genes are TRBV30 and TRBJ1-5; a weak D match, TRBD1 (6 bases). CDR1 and CDR2 from the germline V gene are GTSNPN and SVGIG (reference sequence). The CDR3 sequence is 14 residues long. V dropped 1 base and J dropped 3 bases, with 10 bases sitting between them. CDR3 DNA sequence: TGTGCCTGGAGTGGGACAGATTCCAATCAGCCCCAGCATTTT. This gives the protein CAWSGTDSNQPQHF. Full variable domain (remainder filled in from reference TRBV30 and TRBJ1-5): SQTIHQWPATLVQPVGSPLSLECTVEGTSNPNLYWYRQAAGRGLQLLFYSVGIGQISSEVPQNLSASRPQDRQFILSSKKLLLSDSGFYLCAWSGTDSNQPQHFGDGTRLSIL.

This clone has only one observation. The CDR3 reads CASSQDRSNTGELFF. CDR3 bases: TGTGCCAGCAGTCAGGACAGATCGAACACCGGGGAGCTGTTTTTT. The chain recombines TRBV2 with TRBJ2-2, with a weak D call TRBD1 (6 bases). The germline gives CDR1 SNHLY, CDR2 FYNNEI. With 5 bases removed from V and 0 bases from J, the gap between germline ends came to 10 bases. The CDR3 consists of 15 residues.

In this sample, this clone turned up once. The genes are TRBV6-1 and TRBJ2-7; D is unclear. CDR1 and CDR2 from the germline V gene are MNHNS and SASEGT. The CDR3 spans 15 residues. V lost 5 bases and J lost 3, with 17 bases in between. The CDR3 reads CASSSGGYSGYEQYF. The DNA of the CDR3 is TGTGCCAGCAGTAGTGGTGGATATTCGGGCTACGAGCAGTACTTC.

CDR3 coding DNA: TGTGCCAGCTCACCGGGCGGGGGAGGTGGTTCGCCCCAGCATTTT. It specifies CASSPGGGGGSPQHF. This chain uses TRBV18 with TRBJ1-5, with D possibly matching TRBD1 (5 bases). The CDR3 consists of 15 residues. Germline lookup yields CDR1 KGHSH and CDR2 LQKENI. Trimming left V 3 bases short and J 9 bases short, with 18 bases between.